Sequencing of this TCR beta chain was carried out in a study of persistence of HIV-infected CD4 T cells (dated by TCRdb to the early 2020s). Looking at the study overall: The median time the participants had spent on suppressive ART was 8 years. Peripheral blood samples of up to about 180 mL were collected at multiple time points, except for a couple of participants, who underwent leukapheresis at a single time point. Anti-CD3/anti-CD28 stimulation activated a higher proportion of cells, with a lower memory fraction, than antigen stimulation. CMV- and HIV-1 Gag-responding CD4+ T cells were isolated from ART-treated individuals so that antigen-driven clonal expansion of HIV-1-infected cells could be examined. The clonality of all cells in each sorted population was assessed by TCRbeta sequencing, whereas the clonality of infected cells was assessed by proviral sequencing. For the TCR cluster analysis across participants, about 8 participants were included for CMV and six or seven participants for Gag. Findings and caveats that apply to the study as a whole: The study involved few individuals and tested only a limited range of antigens. Enrichment of degenerate expanded CDR3beta sequences was found in antigen-responding cells, suggesting convergent selection of CD4+ responses to CMV and Gag. TCRbeta richness in CMV- and Gag-responding cells was significantly lower than in anti-CD3/anti-CD28-responding cells; CMV-responding cells had higher oligoclonality than CD3/CD28-stimulated and Gag-responding cells. Restriction of bulk TCR analyses to the rare CMV-responding cells that actually carried HIV-1 proviruses was not possible. Within the same sorted populations, how oligoclonal the TCRs were correlated with how oligoclonal the proviruses were.

Taken with the paper, the label for treatment or condition translates to: suppressive antiretroviral therapy. As a nonspecific positive control representing the CD4+ T cell repertoire, the cells were stimulated with anti-CD3/anti-CD28 magnetic beads. Responding CD4+ T cells were sorted on the basis of upregulation of both CD40 ligand and CD69. HIV-1-infected adults in whom suppressive ART had been started during chronic infection were enrolled as participants. For at least 4 years, the participants' plasma HIV-1 RNA had been undetectable, below 50 copies/mL. To be included, a participant needed positive CMV serology and a CD4+ T cell count above 400 cells/uL. Before stimulation, PBMCs were isolated using density centrifugation and depleted of CD8+ T cells. Stimulation of CD8-depleted PBMCs was carried out for approximately 17 hours with anti-CD28/CD49d costimulation, CD40-blocking antibody and enfuvirtide, to prevent new infections. Sorting was done on either a Beckman Coulter MoFlo Legacy or an XDP sorter, and propidium iodide was used to exclude dead cells. The QIAamp DNA Mini Kit was used for genomic DNA extraction from samples above one million cells, and the Quick-DNA Microprep Kit was used otherwise.

The immunoSEQ hsTCRB assay version 4 in survey mode was used to sequence TCRbeta repertoires from genomic DNA. For TCRbeta sequencing, genomic DNA was diluted to about 9.5 ng/uL, and up to roughly 1 ug was used per sample. The original methods were these. TCRbeta data analysis was done in ImmunoSeq Analyzer 3.0, and diversity was calculated on productive nucleotide rearrangements. Lower-bound TCR diversity was estimated with the improved Chao index, and clonality with the Gini coefficient using the Immunarch R package. Different nucleotide rearrangements encoding the same CDR3beta amino acid sequence were counted as distinct clonotypes. Differential abundance analysis found TCRbeta sequences that were significantly enriched in antigen-responding cells compared with anti-CD3/anti-CD28-activated cells. Using predicted peptide-MHC specificity as the basis, GLIPH2 grouped TCRs into clusters, both for each participant individually and for the merged data sets that combined participants. TCRdb carries this immuneACCESS record with in-frame sequences only. Its versions omit some clonotypes, under half of them owing to an unresolved V gene in the studies checked, with the rest unexplained. From that table come the V and J calls and clone size; the DNA was used to work out D and trimming. The sample table holds under 45,000 clones, of which around 90% were seen once. 0.95% to 1.1% of the sample is taken by the ten largest.

The CDR3 covers 13 residues, taking in both the cysteine and the phenylalanine. Left in the record is the CDR3 DNA by itself, 39 bases read in frame from the first base. Trimming costs V 0 bases and J 5 bases, and their ends lie 8 bases apart. The germline V gene provides CDR1 MNHNS and CDR2 SASEGT. This clone was counted a single time. Its antigen remains unidentified. No base-level quality is on record; no much larger clone is a single base apart. The specimen was CD4+ T cells sorted from PBMCs after approximately 19-hour stimulation, collected from a patient who received antiretroviral therapy. The sample's cell subset or site, from its label and the paper: CD40L+CD69+ CD4 T cells responding to anti-CD3/anti-CD28 beads, representing the overall repertoire. This sequence originates from an adult man with HIV who was CMV-seropositive. The chain couples TRBV6-1 to TRBJ2-7; there is no confident call for the D gene. The DNA sequence is as follows: TGTGCCAGCAGTGAAGCTGGGAAGGACGAGCAGTACTTC. Its protein product is CASSEAGKDEQYF.